The 7 T cell receptor beta chains in this list originate from one sample, sequenced in a study of Ad26.COV2.S vaccination and SARS-CoV-2 variants. Treatment described: roughly 19 received Ad26.COV2.S at low or high dose, single or two shots; about 5 received placebo; per-sample allocation not given. Samples were taken on day 63 after the first vaccine or placebo injection. Clones were sequenced by immunoSEQ multiplex PCR, and TCRdb holds only the in-frame ones, with some missing. The repertoire holds around 340,000 clones, with roughly 89% as singletons. Here the sequenced sample was peripheral blood, taken in a trial of Ad26.COV2.S vaccine versus placebo. The receptors shown here come from a person between 18 and 59 years old who received the Ad26.COV2.S COVID-19 vaccine or a placebo.

The chain links TRBV5-6 to TRBJ1-3, with a tentative D call TRBD1 (5 bases). Trimming removed 3 bases from V and 4 bases from J, with 5 bases in between. The CDR3 consists of 12 residues. Germline V lookup: CDR1 SGHDT, CDR2 YYEEEE. The CDR3 DNA sequence: TGTGCCAGCAGCTGGACAGGAAACACCATATATTTT. As protein: CASSWTGNTIYF. Filled out from reference TRBV5-6 and TRBJ1-3, the complete variable domain reads DAGVTQSPTHLIKTRGQQVTLRCSPKSGHDTVSWYQQALGQGPQFIFQYYEEEERQRGNFPDRFSGHQFPNYSSELNVNALLLGDSALYLCASSWTGNTIYFGEGSWLTVV.

This clone was recorded once. The chain is built from TRBV6-5 and TRBJ1-1; D perhaps matches TRBD1 (5 bases). V gave up 5 bases and J gave up 7 bases, with 8 bases separating them. Germline CDR1 is MNHEY and CDR2 is SVGAGI. The CDR3 extends over 11 amino acids. Here the CDR3 reads CASSRDGEAFF. The CDR3 DNA is TGTGCCAGCAGTCGGGACGGTGAAGCTTTCTTT.

The rearrangement joins TRBV28 to TRBJ1-5; D is possibly TRBD1 (5 bases). The germline CDR1 and CDR2 sequences are MDHEN and SYDVKM. The CDR3 spans 15 residues. Trimming stripped 6 bases from V and 3 bases from J, with 15 bases between. CDR3 protein: CASSGAPANNQPQHF. CDR3 nucleotides: TGTGCCAGCAGCGGGGCCCCCGCGAACAATCAGCCCCAGCATTTT.

The chain links TRBV5-4 to TRBJ1-1; the match to TRBD1 covers 9 bases. V gave up 3 bases and J gave up 3 bases; unmatched junction bases: 9. Germline CDR1 SGHNT, CDR2 YYREEE (reference sequence). The CDR3 covers 16 residues. CDR3 in DNA: TGTGCCAGCAGCTCAGACCTCCGGACAGGGGACACTGAAGCTTTCTTT. Translation: CASSSDLRTGDTEAFF.

The V gene is TRBV10-2, the J gene TRBJ2-5, with 11 bases that match TRBD2. After removal of 4 bases from V and 5 bases from J, the junction contained 6 bases not matched to a gene. The CDR3 spans 15 residues. Germline CDR1 reads WSHSY; CDR2 reads SAAADI. CDR3 bases: TGCGCCAGCAGTGCGACTAGCGGGACATGGGAGACCCAGTACTTC. Amino acids: CASSATSGTWETQYF.

This clone was seen more than once but under ten times. Here the CDR3 reads CASSPPGTANQPQHF. The CDR3 coding sequence is TGCGCCAGCAGCCCGCCGGGGACAGCGAATCAGCCCCAGCATTTT. The gene calls are TRBV4-1 and TRBJ1-5; 7 bases align to TRBD1. CDR1 is MGHRA and CDR2 is YSYEKL in the germline V gene. Unmatched junction bases numbered 7, after V lost 4 bases and J lost 4 bases. The CDR3 totals 15 residues.

The chain recombines TRBV19 with TRBJ1-5; D may be TRBD1 (6 bases). The CDR3 runs to 16 residues. Germline CDR1 is LNHDA and CDR2 is SQIVND (reference sequence). V was trimmed by 7 bases and J by 6 bases, leaving 22 bases between them. The CDR3 DNA is TGTGCCAGTAAGAACACAGGGAAGGGAGAAGGTCAGCCCCAGCATTTT. This encodes CASKNTGKGEGQPQHF.